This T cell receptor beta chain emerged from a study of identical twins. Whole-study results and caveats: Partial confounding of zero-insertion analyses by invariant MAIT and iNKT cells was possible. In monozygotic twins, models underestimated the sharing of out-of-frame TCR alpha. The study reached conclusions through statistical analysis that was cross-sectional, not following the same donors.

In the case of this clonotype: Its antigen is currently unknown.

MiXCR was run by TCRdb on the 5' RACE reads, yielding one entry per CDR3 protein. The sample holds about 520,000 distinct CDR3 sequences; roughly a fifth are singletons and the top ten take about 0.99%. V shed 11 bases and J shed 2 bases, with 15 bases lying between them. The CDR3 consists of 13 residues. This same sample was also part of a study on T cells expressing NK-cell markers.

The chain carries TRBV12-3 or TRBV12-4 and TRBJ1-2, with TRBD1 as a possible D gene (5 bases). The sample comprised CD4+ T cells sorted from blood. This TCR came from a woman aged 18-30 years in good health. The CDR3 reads CAVSEKGNYGYTF. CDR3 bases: TGTGCCGTCTCAGAAAAGGGGAACTATGGCTACACCTTC.